The TCR beta chain under discussion was sequenced for a study of PD-1 blockade in classical Hodgkin lymphoma. Study conclusions and caveats: TCR diversity rose significantly by C4D1 in CD4+ but not CD8+ cells.

This clone was observed once. Its cognate antigen is unknown. Every patient had relapsed following autologous stem cell transplantation, and cohorts differed in brentuximab vedotin exposure. Repertoires were generated with immunoSEQ multiplex PCR, while TCRdb's copy carries only in-frame clones and drops some. The repertoire holds tens of thousands of clones, with approximately 74% as singletons. Germline V gives CDR1 SGDLS, CDR2 YYNGEE. The ends were cut back, 4 bases at V and 7 bases at J, with 17 bases in the middle. There are 15 residues in the CDR3. The sequencing here drew on peripheral blood mononuclear cells (PBMCs), taken before the second cycle of nivolumab. This sequence originates from a human donor with classical Hodgkin lymphoma. The chain uses TRBV9 and TRBJ2-2; D call uncertain. The CDR3, as DNA: TGTGCCAGCAGCCCCGGTGGGCCCGAGTACGGGGAGCTGTTTTTT. Its translation: CASSPGGPEYGELFF.